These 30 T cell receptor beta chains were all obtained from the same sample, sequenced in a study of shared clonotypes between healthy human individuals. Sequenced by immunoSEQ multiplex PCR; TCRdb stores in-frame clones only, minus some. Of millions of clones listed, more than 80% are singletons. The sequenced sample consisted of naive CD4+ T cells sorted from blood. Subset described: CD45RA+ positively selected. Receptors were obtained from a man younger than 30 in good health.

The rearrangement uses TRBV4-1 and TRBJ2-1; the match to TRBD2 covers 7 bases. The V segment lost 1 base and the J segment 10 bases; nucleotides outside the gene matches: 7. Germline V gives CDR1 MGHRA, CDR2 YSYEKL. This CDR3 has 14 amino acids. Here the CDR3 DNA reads TGCGCCAGCAGCCAAGGAGCGGGATACAGCGAGCAGTTCTTC. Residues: CASSQGAGYSEQFF.

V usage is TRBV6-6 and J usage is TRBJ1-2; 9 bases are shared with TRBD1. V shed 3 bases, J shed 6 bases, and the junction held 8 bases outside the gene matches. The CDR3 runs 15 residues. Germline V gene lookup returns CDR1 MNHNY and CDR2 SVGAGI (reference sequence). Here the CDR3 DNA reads TGTGCCAGCAGTTATCCTCTGGACAGGGGAAATGGCTACACCTTC. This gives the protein CASSYPLDRGNGYTF.

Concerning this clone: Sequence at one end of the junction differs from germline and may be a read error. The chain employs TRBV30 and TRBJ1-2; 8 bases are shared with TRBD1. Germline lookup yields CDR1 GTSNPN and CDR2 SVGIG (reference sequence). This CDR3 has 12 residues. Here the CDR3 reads CARQGFNYGHTF. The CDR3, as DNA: TGTGCTCGACAGGGGTTTAACTATGGCCACACCTTC.

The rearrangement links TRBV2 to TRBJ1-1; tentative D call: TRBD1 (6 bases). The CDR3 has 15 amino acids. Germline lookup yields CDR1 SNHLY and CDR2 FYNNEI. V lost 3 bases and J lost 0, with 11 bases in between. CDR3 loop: CASSDSGALNTEAFF. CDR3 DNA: TGTGCCAGCAGTGACTCGGGGGCTTTGAACACTGAAGCTTTCTTT.

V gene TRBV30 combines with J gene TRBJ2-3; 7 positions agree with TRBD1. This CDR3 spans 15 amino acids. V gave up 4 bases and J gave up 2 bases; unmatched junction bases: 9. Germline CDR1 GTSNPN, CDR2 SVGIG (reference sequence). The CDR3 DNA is TGTGCCTGGAACCCCAGGGGGACCCTCACAGATACGCAGTATTTT. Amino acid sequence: CAWNPRGTLTDTQYF.

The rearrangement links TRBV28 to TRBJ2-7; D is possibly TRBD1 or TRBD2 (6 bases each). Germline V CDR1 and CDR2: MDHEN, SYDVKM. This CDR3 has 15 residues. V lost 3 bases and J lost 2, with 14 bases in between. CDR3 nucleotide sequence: TGTGCCAGCAGTTTTGCAGGGGCGGGAACCTACGAGCAGTACTTC. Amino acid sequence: CASSFAGAGTYEQYF.

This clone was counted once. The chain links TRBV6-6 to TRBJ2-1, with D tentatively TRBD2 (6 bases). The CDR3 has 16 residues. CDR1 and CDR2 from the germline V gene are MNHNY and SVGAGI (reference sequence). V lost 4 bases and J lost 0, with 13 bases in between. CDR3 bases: TGTGCCAGCAGTTCCCGCACTAGCATCTCCTACAATGAGCAGTTCTTC. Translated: CASSSRTSISYNEQFF.

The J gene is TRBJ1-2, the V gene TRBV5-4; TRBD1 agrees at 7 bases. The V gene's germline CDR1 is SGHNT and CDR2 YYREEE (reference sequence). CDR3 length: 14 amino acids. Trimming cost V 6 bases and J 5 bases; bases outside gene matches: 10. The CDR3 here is CASNRQGGRYGYTF. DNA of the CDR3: TGTGCCAGCAACCGACAGGGCGGACGTTATGGCTACACCTTC.

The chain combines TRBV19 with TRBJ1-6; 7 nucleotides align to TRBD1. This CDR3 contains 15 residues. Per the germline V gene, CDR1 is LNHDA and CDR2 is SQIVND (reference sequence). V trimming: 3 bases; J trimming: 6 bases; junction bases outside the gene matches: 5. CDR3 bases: TGTGCCAGTAGTATTTGGGACAGATTTAATTCACCCCTCCACTTT. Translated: CASSIWDRFNSPLHF.

The CDR3 region is CASSAGHITGELFF. The CDR3 DNA reads as TGTGCCAGCAGCGCCGGACACATCACCGGGGAGCTGTTTTTT. The chain carries TRBV11-2 and TRBJ2-2, with D tentatively TRBD1 (5 bases). CDR3 size: 14 residues. Germline CDR1 reads SGHAT; CDR2 reads FQNNGV. V lost 5 bases, J lost 4 bases, and 11 bases lay in between.

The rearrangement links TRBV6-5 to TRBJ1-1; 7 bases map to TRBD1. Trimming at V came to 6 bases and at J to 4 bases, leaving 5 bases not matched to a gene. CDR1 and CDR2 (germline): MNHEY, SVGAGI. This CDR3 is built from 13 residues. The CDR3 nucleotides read TGTGCCAGCAGGACCTCAGGGGGCACTGAAGCTTTCTTT. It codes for CASRTSGGTEAFF.

Here the CDR3 reads CASTLTLGETQYF. CDR3 bases: TGTGCCAGCACTTTGACTTTGGGTGAGACCCAGTACTTC. The rearrangement uses TRBV6-1 and TRBJ2-5; D is ambiguous. The CDR3 consists of 13 residues. V gave up 7 bases and J gave up 5 bases, with 14 bases separating them. Looked up from germline, CDR1 is MNHNS and CDR2 is SASEGT.

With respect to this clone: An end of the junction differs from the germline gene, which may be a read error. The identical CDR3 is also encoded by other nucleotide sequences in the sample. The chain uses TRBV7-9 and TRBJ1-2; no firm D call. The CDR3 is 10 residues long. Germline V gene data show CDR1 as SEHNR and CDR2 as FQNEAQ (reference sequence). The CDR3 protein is CASSEAAQTF. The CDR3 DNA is TGTGCTAGCAGCGAGGCGGCCCAAACCTTC.

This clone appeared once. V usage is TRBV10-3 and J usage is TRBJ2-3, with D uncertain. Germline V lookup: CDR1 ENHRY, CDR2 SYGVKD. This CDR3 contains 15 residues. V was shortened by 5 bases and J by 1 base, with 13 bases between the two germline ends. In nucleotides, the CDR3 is TGTGCCATCAGTACTGGTAGTGGGGGCACAGATACGCAGTATTTT. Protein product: CAISTGSGGTDTQYF.

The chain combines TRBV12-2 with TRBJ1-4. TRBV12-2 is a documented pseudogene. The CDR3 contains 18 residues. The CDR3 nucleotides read TGTGCAAGTCGCTTCGACCGCGGACGGGGAGCAACTAATGAAAAACTGTTTTTT. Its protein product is CASRFDRGRGATNEKLFF.

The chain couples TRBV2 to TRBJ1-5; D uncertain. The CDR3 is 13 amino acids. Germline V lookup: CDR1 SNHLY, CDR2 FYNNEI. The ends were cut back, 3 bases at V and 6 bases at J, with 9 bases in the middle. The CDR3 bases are TGTGCCAGCAGTGATTCCGTAGGTCAGCCCCAGCATTTT. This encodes CASSDSVGQPQHF.

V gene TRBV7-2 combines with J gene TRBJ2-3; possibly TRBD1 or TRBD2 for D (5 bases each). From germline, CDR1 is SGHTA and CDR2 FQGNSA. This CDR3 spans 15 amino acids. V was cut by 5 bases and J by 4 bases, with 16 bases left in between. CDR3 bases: TGTGCCAGCAGCCCTAGTGAGCGAGGGGCAGATACGCAGTATTTT. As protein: CASSPSERGADTQYF.

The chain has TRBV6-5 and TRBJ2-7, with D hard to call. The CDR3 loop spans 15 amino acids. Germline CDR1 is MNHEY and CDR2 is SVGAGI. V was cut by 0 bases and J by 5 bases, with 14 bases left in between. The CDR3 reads CASSYSGKKGHEQYF. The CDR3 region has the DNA TGTGCCAGCAGTTACTCGGGAAAAAAGGGTCACGAGCAGTACTTC.

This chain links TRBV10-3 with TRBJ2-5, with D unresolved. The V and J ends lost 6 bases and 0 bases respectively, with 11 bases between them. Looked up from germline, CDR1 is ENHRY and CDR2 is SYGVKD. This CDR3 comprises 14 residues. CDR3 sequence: CAIRATGNQETQYF. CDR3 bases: TGTGCCATCAGGGCGACTGGAAACCAAGAGACCCAGTACTTC.

Here the CDR3 reads CASSQWDGNQPQHF. The CDR3 region has the DNA TGTGCCAGCAGTCAGTGGGACGGCAATCAGCCCCAGCATTTT. This sequence joins TRBV6-1 and TRBJ1-5; a weak D match, TRBD1 (5 bases). The V end lost 5 bases, the J end lost 2 bases, and 10 bases lay between the germline ends. This CDR3 spans 14 amino acids. The germline gives CDR1 MNHNS, CDR2 SASEGT.

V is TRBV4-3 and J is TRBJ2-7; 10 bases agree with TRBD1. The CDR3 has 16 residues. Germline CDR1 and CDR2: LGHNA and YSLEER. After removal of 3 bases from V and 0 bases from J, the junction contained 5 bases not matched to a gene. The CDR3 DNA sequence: TGCGCCAGCAGCCAGTCCTGGACAGGGGGCTCCTACGAGCAGTACTTC. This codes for CASSQSWTGGSYEQYF.

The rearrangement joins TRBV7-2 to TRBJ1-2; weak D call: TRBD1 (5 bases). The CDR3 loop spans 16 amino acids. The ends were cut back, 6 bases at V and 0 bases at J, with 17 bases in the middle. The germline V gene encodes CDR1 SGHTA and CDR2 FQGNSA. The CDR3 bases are TGTGCCAGCAGTTGGGGACCGACTACAACTAACTATGGCTACACCTTC. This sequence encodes CASSWGPTTTNYGYTF.

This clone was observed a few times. CDR3 in amino acids: CASSRTASYPPLHF. DNA for the CDR3: TGTGCCAGCAGTCGGACAGCCTCTTACCCACCCCTCCACTTT. The V and J genes are TRBV28 and TRBJ1-6; D possibly corresponds to TRBD1 (6 bases). CDR3 size: 14 residues. Germline values: CDR1 MDHEN, CDR2 SYDVKM. Trimming cost V 5 bases and J 11 bases, with 16 bases left between them.

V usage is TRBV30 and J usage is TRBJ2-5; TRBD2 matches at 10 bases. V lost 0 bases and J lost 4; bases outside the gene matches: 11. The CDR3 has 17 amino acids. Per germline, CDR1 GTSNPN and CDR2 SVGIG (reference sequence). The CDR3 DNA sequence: TGTGCCTGGAGTGTAGGCCCAGCGGGAGGGGTGGTAGAGACCCAGTACTTC. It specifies CAWSVGPAGGVVETQYF.

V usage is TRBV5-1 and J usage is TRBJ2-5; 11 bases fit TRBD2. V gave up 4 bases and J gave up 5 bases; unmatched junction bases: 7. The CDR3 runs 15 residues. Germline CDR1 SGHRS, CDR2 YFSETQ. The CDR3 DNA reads TGCGCCAGCAGCATCGCTAGCGGGGGGCGGGAGACCCAGTACTTC. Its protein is CASSIASGGRETQYF.

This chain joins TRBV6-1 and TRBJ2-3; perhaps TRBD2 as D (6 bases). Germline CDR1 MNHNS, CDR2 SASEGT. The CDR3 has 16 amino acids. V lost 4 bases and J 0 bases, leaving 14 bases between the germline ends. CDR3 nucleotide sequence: TGTGCCAGCAGTGGAGGACGGAGGGCTAGCACAGATACGCAGTATTTT. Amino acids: CASSGGRRASTDTQYF.

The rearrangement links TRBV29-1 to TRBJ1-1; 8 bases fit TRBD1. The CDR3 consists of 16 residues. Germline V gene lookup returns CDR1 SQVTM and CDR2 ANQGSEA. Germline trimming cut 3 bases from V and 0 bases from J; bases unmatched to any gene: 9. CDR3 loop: CSVELAGGPMNTEAFF. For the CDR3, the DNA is TGCAGCGTTGAGTTGGCAGGGGGCCCAATGAACACTGAAGCTTTCTTT.

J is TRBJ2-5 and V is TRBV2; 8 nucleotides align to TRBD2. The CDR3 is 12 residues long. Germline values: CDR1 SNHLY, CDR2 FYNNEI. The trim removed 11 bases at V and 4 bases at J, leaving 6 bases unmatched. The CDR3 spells CADREGRETQYF. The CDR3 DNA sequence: TGTGCCGACCGGGAGGGGAGAGAGACCCAGTACTTC.

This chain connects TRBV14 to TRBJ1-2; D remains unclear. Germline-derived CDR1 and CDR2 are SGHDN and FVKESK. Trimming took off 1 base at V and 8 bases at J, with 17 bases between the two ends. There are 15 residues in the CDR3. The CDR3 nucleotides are TGTGCCAGCAGCCAAGGAGTCCGGGCCCCCGGGGGCTACACCTTC. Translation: CASSQGVRAPGGYTF.

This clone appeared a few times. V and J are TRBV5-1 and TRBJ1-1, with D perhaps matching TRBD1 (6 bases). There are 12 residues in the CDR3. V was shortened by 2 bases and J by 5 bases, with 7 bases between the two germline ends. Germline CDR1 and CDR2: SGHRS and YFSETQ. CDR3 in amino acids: CASSFDRTEAFF. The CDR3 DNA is TGCGCCAGCAGCTTCGACAGGACTGAAGCTTTCTTT.